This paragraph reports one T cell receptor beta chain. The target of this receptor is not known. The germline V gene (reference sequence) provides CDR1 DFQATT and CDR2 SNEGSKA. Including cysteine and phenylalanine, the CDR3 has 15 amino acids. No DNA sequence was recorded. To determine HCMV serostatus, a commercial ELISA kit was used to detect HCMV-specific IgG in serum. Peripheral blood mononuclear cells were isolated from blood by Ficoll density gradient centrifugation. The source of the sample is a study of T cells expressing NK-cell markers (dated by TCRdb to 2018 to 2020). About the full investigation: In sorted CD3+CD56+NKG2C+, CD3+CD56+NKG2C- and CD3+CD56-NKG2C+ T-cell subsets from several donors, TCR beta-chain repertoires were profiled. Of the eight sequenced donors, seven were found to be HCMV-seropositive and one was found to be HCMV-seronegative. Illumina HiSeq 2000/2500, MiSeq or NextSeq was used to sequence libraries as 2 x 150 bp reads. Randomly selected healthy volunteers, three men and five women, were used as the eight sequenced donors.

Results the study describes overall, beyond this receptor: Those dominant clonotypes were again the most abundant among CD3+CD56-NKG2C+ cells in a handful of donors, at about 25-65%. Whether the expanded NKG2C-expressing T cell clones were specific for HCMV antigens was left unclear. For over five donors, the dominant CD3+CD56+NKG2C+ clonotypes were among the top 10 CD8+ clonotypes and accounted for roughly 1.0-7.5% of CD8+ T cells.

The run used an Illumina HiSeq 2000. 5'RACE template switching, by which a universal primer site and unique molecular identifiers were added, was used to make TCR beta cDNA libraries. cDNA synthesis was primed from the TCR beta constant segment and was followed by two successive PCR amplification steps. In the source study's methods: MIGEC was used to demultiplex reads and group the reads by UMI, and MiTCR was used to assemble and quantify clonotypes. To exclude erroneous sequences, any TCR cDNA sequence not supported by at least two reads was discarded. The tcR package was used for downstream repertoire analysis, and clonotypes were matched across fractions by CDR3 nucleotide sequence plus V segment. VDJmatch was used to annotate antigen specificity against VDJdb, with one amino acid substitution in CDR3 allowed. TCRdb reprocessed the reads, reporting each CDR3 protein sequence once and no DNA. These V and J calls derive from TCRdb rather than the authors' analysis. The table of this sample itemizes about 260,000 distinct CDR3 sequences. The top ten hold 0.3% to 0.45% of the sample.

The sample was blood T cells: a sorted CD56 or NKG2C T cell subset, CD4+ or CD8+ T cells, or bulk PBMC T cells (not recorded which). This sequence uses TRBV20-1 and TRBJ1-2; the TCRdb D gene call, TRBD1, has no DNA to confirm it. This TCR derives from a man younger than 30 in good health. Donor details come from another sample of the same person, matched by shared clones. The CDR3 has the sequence CSARDLGRGNYGYTF.